This TCR beta chain derives from a study of shared clonotypes between healthy human individuals (dated by TCRdb to about 2020). About the full investigation: The cohort included three men and a couple of women between 18 and 49 years of age. For each donor, CD4 naive and CD4 memory were each given three plates, CD8 naive was given two plates, and CD8 memory was given one plate. Blood TCR repertoires of roughly 5 healthy adults were deeply sequenced to estimate repertoire size and the extent of clonotype sharing between individuals. Libraries were prepared and TCR repertoires were sequenced by different laboratories using diverse techniques, in order to increase sequencing depth and limit assay-specific biases. Leukapheresis yielded between about 0.85 and 10 billion PBMCs per donor. What the study reported, not specific to this receptor: Estimated clonotype richness was generally larger for naive than for memory subsets. Sharing across four donors was observed for roughly 5% of naive CD4, 3.5% of naive CD8, over 2% of memory CD4, and around 0.44% of memory CD8 clonotypes. Sampling was limited to blood, and TCR repertoires in tissue likely differ from TCR repertoires in blood. Based on pairwise subsampling, the degree of clonotype sharing among donors was expected to be affected by sequencing depth. The genetic and exposure-history diversity represented was limited by the small number of donors. Rarefaction of sorted-subset datasets indicated incomplete sequencing despite the large sequencing depth. Higher generation probabilities were observed for clonotypes shared by all four sorted-subset donors than for non-shared clonotypes.

The donors were healthy, HIV-negative adults with no recently reported acute infections or vaccinations. Every donor was a Caucasian adult living in Nashville, Tennessee, USA. CD8 memory samples consisted of magnetically selected CD45RO+ cells combined with CCR7-negative CD45RA+ effector memory (TemRA) cells. Blood was collected by leukapheresis, and PBMCs were isolated by Ficoll-Histopaque density gradient centrifugation and then cryopreserved in liquid nitrogen vapor phase. Purity and quantity of every magnetically sorted T cell population were checked by analytical flow cytometry. Each sorted fraction had its genomic DNA isolated and then quantified by UV absorbance on a Nanodrop 2000c. CDR1 GTSNPN and CDR2 SVGIG were looked up in the germline V gene (reference sequence). Its CDR3 holds 11 amino acids, cysteine through phenylalanine. Only the CDR3 region is kept as DNA, spanning 33 bases read in frame from base 1. The germline ends are 5 bases apart after V is trimmed by 1 base and J by 4 bases.

As to this clone: The clone's antigen remains unknown. No clone much larger than this one lies a single base away; base qualities are absent.

Using the deep immunoSEQ assay, multiplex PCR amplified TCR CDR3 regions from genomic DNA. Genomic DNA extracted from each cell subset was distributed evenly over all wells of several immunoSEQ 96-well plates, and each plate served as one replicate. For sorted subsets, each replicate PCR was loaded with roughly 200 ng genomic DNA, equivalent to about 33,000 T cell genomes. Purified libraries were measured with a Qubit 3.0 fluorometer, size-checked on a Bioanalyzer 2100, and measured again with the KAPA Library Quantification kit. Every immunoSEQ 96-well plate was sequenced on a separate single-read 150-cycle Illumina NextSeq 550 flow cell. Processing in the source paper ran as follows. Because the immunoSEQ output held only junctional sequences and lacked quality scores, the filtering could not match the filtering applied to full-length reads. Sequences were annotated with PyIR, a Python wrapper for IgBLAST v1.9, using IMGT germline references to assign V/J genes and CDR3. Reads were removed for weak V/J assignments (E-value above 1e-6), missing CDR3, stop codons, out-of-frame junctions, or ambiguous translated residues. V3J clonotypes were defined as sequences sharing the same inferred V gene, J gene, and CDR3 amino acid sequence. Percentage overlap between repertoires was computed as shared unique clonotypes divided by the size of the smaller repertoire. Three approaches were used to assess repertoire richness: RTK rarefaction, the Chao1 estimator, and Recon v2.1 estimates of unobserved clonotypes. Generation probabilities were computed with OLGA for all TCRbeta clonotypes obtained by the gDNA method from several donors. TCRdb took over this immuneACCESS table, retaining in-frame rearrangements with V and J assigned. Such tables are incomplete; in checked studies, under half of the missing clones stem from an unresolved V gene, and the remainder is unexplained. V and J calls plus clone size are reproduced from that table; the DNA served to infer D and trimming. In all, the sample holds some 320,000 clones, and about nine tenths of those were seen once. The ten largest clonotypes hold about a sixth of the sample.

This sequence uses TRBV30 and TRBJ2-7; no D segment can be confidently identified. Material: memory CD8+ T cells sorted from blood. The cell subset or site label corresponds to: CD45RO+ cells pooled with CCR7-negative TemRA cells. This receptor was obtained from a man between 18 and 29 years old in good health. The sequence in DNA is TGTGCCTGGAGTGCCGAGTACGAGCAGTACTTC. Translated, it gives CAWSAEYEQYF.